The rows below give T cell receptor beta chains drawn from one sample of a study of CD8 T cells in Susac syndrome. From the immunoSEQ multiplex PCR reads, TCRdb called clonotypes with MiXCR, one entry per CDR3 protein. In the table there are about 200,000 distinct CDR3 sequences, more than 90% of which are singletons. The sample taken for sequencing was CD4+ T cells from PBMCs. The origin of the receptors is a human donor with multiple sclerosis. The CDR3 runs from the conserved cysteine through the conserved F or W. Fields, in order: J gene, clone size, V gene, CDR3 protein. Clone size, where shown, is once, few, many, or a class for clones that have expanded.

TRBJ2-5 | once | TRBV12-5 | CASGLGTSGSFQETQYF
TRBJ2-7 | . | TRBV20-1 | CSAALVGGPYEQYF
TRBJ1-5 | . | TRBV27 | CASRSRASTQHF
TRBJ1-5 | . | TRBV12-3/TRBV12-4 | CASSRTGRGQPQHF
TRBJ1-5 | . | TRBV29-1 | CSVLTPGFGNQPQHF
TRBJ1-3 | . | TRBV20-1 | CSATTGTGNTICF
TRBJ1-1 | . | TRBV12-3/TRBV12-4 | CASSLRGRDYTEAFF
TRBJ2-7 | . | TRBV27 | CASTPRLAALHEQYF
TRBJ2-6 | . | TRBV20-1 | CSARRDSGANVLTF
TRBJ2-7 | . | TRBV7-9 | CASSLWTEVGEQYF
. | . | TRBV5-1 | CASSLTGQALGEQYF
TRBJ2-1 | . | TRBV9 | CASSVVDSYNEQFF
TRBJ2-1 | . | TRBV29-1 | CSVGGGNDEQFF
TRBJ2-7 | . | TRBV27 | CASSLGLGGYEQYF
TRBJ2-5 | few | TRBV18 | CASSPNQETQYF
TRBJ1-2 | . | TRBV30 | CARYRGPGYTF
TRBJ2-4 | . | TRBV15 | CATSRDSGQGQYF
TRBJ2-3 | few | TRBV5-1 | CASSLDSGTDTQYF
TRBJ2-1 | . | TRBV29-1 | CSAKRGTANNEQFF
TRBJ1-6 | . | TRBV23-1 | CASSQSRNALHF
TRBJ2-3 | . | TRBV12-3/TRBV12-4 | CASSSPSTDTQYF
TRBJ2-1 | . | TRBV24-1 | CATSARQGNLYEQFF
TRBJ1-2 | . | TRBV28 | CASSLAVNYGYTF
TRBJ2-1 | . | TRBV19 | CASRASGVDEQFF
TRBJ2-7 | . | TRBV15 | CATSNGGRSSYEQYF
TRBJ1-2 | . | TRBV29-1 | CSVPAYSKTGGSYGYTF
TRBJ2-7 | . | TRBV3-1 | CASSQSRPTYEQYF
TRBJ2-5 | . | TRBV11-2 | CASSLVKRGAYQETQYF
TRBJ2-2 | . | TRBV12-3/TRBV12-4 | CASSLSTWAGELFF
TRBJ2-3 | . | TRBV5-4 | CASSPGRLTDTQYF
TRBJ1-2 | . | TRBV7-9 | CASSPRDSQLYGYTF
TRBJ1-5 | . | TRBV23-1 | CASSRTIFQPQHF
TRBJ2-1 | . | TRBV20-1 | CSAGRDRGSYNEQFF